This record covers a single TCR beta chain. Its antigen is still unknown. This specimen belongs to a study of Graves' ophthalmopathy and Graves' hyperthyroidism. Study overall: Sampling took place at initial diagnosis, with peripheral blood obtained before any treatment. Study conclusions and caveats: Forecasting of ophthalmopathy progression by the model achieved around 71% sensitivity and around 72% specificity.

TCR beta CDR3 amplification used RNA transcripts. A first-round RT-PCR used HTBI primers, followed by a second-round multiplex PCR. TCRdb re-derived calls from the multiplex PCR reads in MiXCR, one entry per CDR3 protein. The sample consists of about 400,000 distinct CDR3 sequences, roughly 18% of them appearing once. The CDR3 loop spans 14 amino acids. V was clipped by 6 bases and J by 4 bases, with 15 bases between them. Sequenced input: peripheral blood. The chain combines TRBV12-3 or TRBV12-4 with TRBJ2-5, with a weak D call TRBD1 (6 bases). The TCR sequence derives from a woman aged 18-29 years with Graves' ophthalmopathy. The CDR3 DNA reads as TGTGCCAGCAGCCTGCGGACAGAAAGAGAGACCCAGTACTTC. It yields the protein CASSLRTERETQYF.